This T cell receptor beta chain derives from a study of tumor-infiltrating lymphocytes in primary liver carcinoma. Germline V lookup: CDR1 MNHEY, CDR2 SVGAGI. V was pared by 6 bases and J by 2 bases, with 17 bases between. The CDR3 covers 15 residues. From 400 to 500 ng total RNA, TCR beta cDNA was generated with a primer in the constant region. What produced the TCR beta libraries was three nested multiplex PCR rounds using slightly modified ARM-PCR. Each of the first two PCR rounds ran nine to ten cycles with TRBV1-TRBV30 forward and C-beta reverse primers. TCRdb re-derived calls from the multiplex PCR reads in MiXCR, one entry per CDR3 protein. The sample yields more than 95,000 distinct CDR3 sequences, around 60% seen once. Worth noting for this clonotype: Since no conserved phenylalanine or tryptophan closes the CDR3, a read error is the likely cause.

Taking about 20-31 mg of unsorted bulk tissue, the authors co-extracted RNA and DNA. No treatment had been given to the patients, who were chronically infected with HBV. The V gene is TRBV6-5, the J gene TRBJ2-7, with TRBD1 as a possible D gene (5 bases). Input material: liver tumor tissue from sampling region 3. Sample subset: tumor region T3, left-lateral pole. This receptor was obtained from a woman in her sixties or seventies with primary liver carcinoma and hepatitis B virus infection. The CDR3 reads CASSYTGEQTYEQYL. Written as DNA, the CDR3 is TGTGCCAGCAGCTACACAGGAGAACAGACCTACGAGCAGTACCTC.